Presented here are 24 T cell receptor beta chains from one specimen sequenced in a study of cytomegalovirus exposure and HLA in healthy donors. The PCR made use of 60 Vbeta and 13 Jbeta primers. Generated by immunoSEQ multiplex PCR, the TCRdb table keeps only in-frame clones and is missing some. Altogether 200,000 to 250,000 clones are present, more than 75% being singletons, with the ten largest covering 5.4%. The sequenced material came from PBMCs. Receptor source: a woman aged 35 to 49 in good health and CMV-seropositive.

This sequence joins TRBV21-1 and TRBJ1-5; the DNA was not used to check the table's D call, TRBD1. TRBV21-1 has pseudogene status. The CDR3 is 12 amino acids. DNA for the CDR3: TGTGCAGTCGGACAGGTCAATCAGCCCCAGCATTTT. Its protein is CAVGQVNQPQHF.

J is TRBJ1-1 and V is TRBV30; 8 bases line up with TRBD1. CDR1 and CDR2 from the germline V gene are GTSNPN and SVGIG (reference sequence). This CDR3 is built from 14 residues. The trim removed 2 bases at V and 5 bases at J, leaving 7 bases unmatched. CDR3 DNA: TGTGCCTGGAGTCCAGGACAGGGTGGGACTGAAGCTTTCTTT. It specifies CAWSPGQGGTEAFF.

This clone was observed a few times. At one end, the junction sequence differs from germline, possibly due to a read error. This chain connects TRBV7-9 to TRBJ2-1; 7 nucleotides line up with TRBD1. CDR3 length: 15 residues. Germline loops: CDR1 SEHNR, CDR2 FQNEAQ (reference sequence). CDR3 DNA sequence: TGTTCCAGCAGCTCCAACTACGGACAGGTCAATGAGCAGTTCTTC. Translated, it gives CSSSSNYGQVNEQFF.

This clone has more than one count but fewer than ten. The V and J genes are TRBV7-2 and TRBJ1-5; the match to TRBD1 covers 7 bases. After removal of 2 bases from V and 5 bases from J, the junction contained 3 bases not matched to a gene. Germline V gene sequence: CDR1 SGHTA, CDR2 FQGNSA. This CDR3 has 14 residues. The DNA for the CDR3 is TGTGCCAGCAGCTTACGACAGGGCGATCAGCCCCAGCATTTT. The encoded protein is CASSLRQGDQPQHF.

Comment on this clone: This sample also contains other DNA sequences that code for the same CDR3. The V call is TRBV4-1, the J call TRBJ2-7; D not resolved. The CDR3 runs 15 residues. Per the germline V gene, CDR1 is MGHRA and CDR2 is YSYEKL. V lost 1 base, J lost 7 bases, and 17 bases lay in between. CDR3 sequence reads: CASSQVPSLPREQYF. The CDR3 nucleotides read TGCGCCAGCAGCCAAGTTCCATCCCTCCCGCGGGAGCAGTACTTC.

This clone was seen a handful of times. The rearrangement joins TRBV19 to TRBJ2-7; TRBD1 matches at 8 bases. With 4 bases clipped from V and 3 bases from J, the junction kept 8 bases outside the gene matches. This CDR3 has 15 amino acids. From germline, CDR1 is LNHDA and CDR2 SQIVND (reference sequence). DNA for the CDR3: TGTGCCAGTAGTAACCACCGGGACAGGCACTACGAGCAGTACTTC. Residues: CASSNHRDRHYEQYF.

This clone appeared once. The V call is TRBV18, the J call TRBJ2-7; 9 bases are shared with TRBD2. The CDR3 totals 16 residues. Germline V gene sequence: CDR1 KGHSH, CDR2 LQKENI. J lost 6 bases, V lost 3 bases, and 12 bases had no gene match. The CDR3 DNA follows: TGTGCCAGCTCACCTTTTAACACCTTTAGCGGGAGCGAGCAGTACTTC. As protein: CASSPFNTFSGSEQYF.

The chain links TRBV5-4 to TRBJ2-3, with TRBD2 as a possible D gene (7 bases). The germline V gene encodes CDR1 SGHNT and CDR2 YYREEE (reference sequence). The length of the CDR3 is 18 residues. Trimming removed 1 base from V and 0 bases from J, with 18 bases in between. The CDR3 DNA reads TGTGCCAGCAGCTTGTATGTTGGCGGGGGCCTTAGCACAGATACGCAGTATTTT. This encodes CASSLYVGGGLSTDTQYF.

The chain couples TRBV6-5 to TRBJ1-4; no definite D call. Germline loops: CDR1 MNHEY, CDR2 SVGAGI. The length of the CDR3 is 15 residues. V gave up 2 bases and J gave up 2 bases, with 9 bases separating them. For the CDR3, the DNA is TGTGCCAGCAGTTACCTGACGGGTACTAATGAAAAACTGTTTTTT. Protein: CASSYLTGTNEKLFF.

V and J are TRBV4-3 and TRBJ1-2; D unresolved. V shed 1 base and J shed 7 bases, with 10 bases lying between them. The CDR3 consists of 13 residues. CDR1 LGHNA and CDR2 YSLEER come from the germline V gene. CDR3 sequence reads: CASSQGRATGYTF. CDR3 DNA sequence: TGCGCCAGCAGCCAAGGGAGGGCTACTGGCTACACCTTC.

The chain is built from TRBV25-1 and TRBJ2-1, with 11 bases lining up with TRBD2. Germline lookup yields CDR1 MGHDK and CDR2 SYGVNS. CDR3 length: 15 amino acids. Trimming at V came to 2 bases and at J to 7 bases, leaving 4 bases not matched to a gene. Written as DNA, the CDR3 is TGTGCCAGCAGTGAACAGACTAGCGGGAAGAATGAGCAGTTCTTC. Encoded protein: CASSEQTSGKNEQFF.

The chain links TRBV7-2 to TRBJ1-1; TRBD1 matches 9 bases. V gave up 6 bases and J gave up 2 bases; unmatched junction bases: 4. Looked up from germline, CDR1 is SGHTA and CDR2 is FQGNSA. CDR3 length: 14 residues. In DNA, the CDR3 is TGTGCCAGCAGGGGACAGGGCTTCAACACTGAAGCTTTCTTT. This translates into CASRGQGFNTEAFF.

This chain connects TRBV20-1 to TRBJ2-7; D call uncertain. The V gene's germline CDR1 is DFQATT and CDR2 SNEGSKA (reference sequence). Trimming removed 2 bases from V and 3 bases from J, with 5 bases in between. This CDR3 is built from 11 residues. The CDR3 here is CSARLVYEQYF. In nucleotides, the CDR3 is TGCAGTGCTAGATTAGTCTACGAGCAGTACTTC.

The V gene is TRBV7-9, the J gene TRBJ1-4, with 7 bases lining up with TRBD1. The germline V gene encodes CDR1 SEHNR and CDR2 FQNEAQ (reference sequence). The V and J ends lost 5 bases and 8 bases, in that order; junction bases with no gene match: 8. The CDR3 covers 14 residues. The CDR3 loop is CASSPDREGEKLFF. CDR3 sequence (DNA): TGTGCCAGCAGCCCCGACAGGGAAGGCGAAAAACTGTTTTTT. Full variable domain (outside the CDR3, taken from reference TRBV7-9 and TRBJ1-4): DTGVSQNPRHKITKRGQNVTFRCDPISEHNRLYWYRQTLGQGPEFLTYFQNEAQLEKSRLLSDRFSAERPKGSFSTLEIQRTEQGDSAMYLCASSPDREGEKLFFGSGTQLSVL.

The J gene is TRBJ2-7, the V gene TRBV5-1, with D maybe TRBD2 (5 bases). V lost 0 bases and J lost 5, with 18 bases in between. Germline CDR1 reads SGHRS; CDR2 reads YFSETQ. CDR3 length: 16 residues. The DNA of the CDR3 is TGCGCCAGCAGCTTGGCCGGGGAGCTATCTGGGAACGAGCAGTACTTC. Translated: CASSLAGELSGNEQYF.

The chain combines TRBV5-1 with TRBJ2-7; 10 nucleotides match TRBD2. Trimming at V came to 0 bases and at J to 2 bases, leaving 5 bases not matched to a gene. This CDR3 region has 16 residues. Germline CDR1 and CDR2: SGHRS and YFSETQ. The CDR3 region has the DNA TGCGCCAGCAGCTTGGATGAAGCGGGGGGGCCCTACGAGCAGTACTTC. It translates to CASSLDEAGGPYEQYF.

The V and J genes are TRBV11-2 and TRBJ1-4; D call uncertain. Germline CDR1 SGHAT, CDR2 FQNNGV. The CDR3 is 13 amino acids. V gave up 1 base and J gave up 8 bases, with 8 bases separating them. CDR3 nucleotides: TGTGCCAGCAGCTTAGGGAACAGCGAAAAACTGTTTTTT. Residues: CASSLGNSEKLFF.

The rearrangement links TRBV15 to TRBJ2-3; possible D gene TRBD2, 5 bases. This CDR3 has 16 amino acids. V was trimmed by 0 bases and J by 2 bases, leaving 12 bases between them. CDR1 and CDR2 (germline): LNHNV, YYDKDF (reference sequence). The CDR3 region has the DNA TGTGCCACCAGCAGAGATCGCGGGCTAACCACAGATACGCAGTATTTT. Translation: CATSRDRGLTTDTQYF. Full variable domain (rest looked up from reference TRBV15 and TRBJ2-3): DAMVIQNPRYQVTQFGKPVTLSCSQTLNHNVMYWYQQKSSQAPKLLFHYYDKDFNNEADTPDNFQSRRPNTSFCFLDIRSPGLGDTAMYLCATSRDRGLTTDTQYFGPGTRLTVL.

There are a few counts of this clone. J is TRBJ2-7 and V is TRBV18; D call uncertain. CDR3 length: 12 residues. CDR1 is KGHSH and CDR2 is LQKENI in the germline V gene. V shed 3 bases and J shed 6 bases, with 9 bases lying between them. The CDR3 here is CASSPLAAEQYF. CDR3 in DNA: TGTGCCAGCTCACCTTTAGCCGCCGAGCAGTACTTC.

This clone has a single count. V is TRBV6-6 and J is TRBJ1-1; no definite D call. The germline V and J ends were trimmed by 6 bases and 2 bases, with 7 bases remaining between them. The CDR3 totals 12 residues. Germline values: CDR1 MNHNY, CDR2 SVGAGI (reference sequence). The CDR3 here is CASRRENTEAFF. The CDR3 nucleotides are TGTGCCAGCAGGAGGGAAAACACTGAAGCTTTCTTT.

This clone was counted only a few times. The chain links TRBV4-1 to TRBJ1-1; TRBD1 is a possible D gene (6 bases). Germline assignment: CDR1 MGHRA and CDR2 YSYEKL. The CDR3 length is 13 residues. V gave up 4 bases and J gave up 9 bases, with 15 bases separating them. For the CDR3, the DNA is TGCGCCAGCAGCCTTCAGGGGCAGGCTAAAGCTTTCTTT. This encodes CASSLQGQAKAFF.

The chain joins TRBV27 to TRBJ2-1, with D perhaps TRBD2 (7 bases). V lost 11 bases and J 3 bases, leaving 17 bases between the germline ends. Germline loops: CDR1 MNHEY, CDR2 SMNVEV (reference sequence). This CDR3 is built from 14 residues. CDR3 coding DNA: TGTGCCTCCCGGTCGGGGGGCGGCTACAATGAGCAGTTCTTC. Its translation is CASRSGGGYNEQFF.

The CDR3 spells CATSRDLGRYYEQYF. The CDR3 nucleotides read TGTGCCACCAGCAGAGATTTGGGGCGGTACTACGAGCAGTACTTC. The V call is TRBV15, the J call TRBJ2-7; possibly TRBD1 for D (5 bases). The germline V and J ends were trimmed by 0 bases and 3 bases, with 12 bases remaining between them. The germline V gene encodes CDR1 LNHNV and CDR2 YYDKDF (reference sequence). This CDR3 is built from 15 residues.

V gene TRBV7-2 combines with J gene TRBJ2-2, with 10 bases aligning to TRBD1. This CDR3 region has 15 residues. The V and J ends lost 5 bases and 4 bases, in that order; junction bases with no gene match: 4. Germline CDR1 reads SGHTA; CDR2 reads FQGNSA. DNA for the CDR3: TGTGCCAGCAGCCTGGACAGGGGGTCCACCGGGGAGCTGTTTTTT. This codes for CASSLDRGSTGELFF.